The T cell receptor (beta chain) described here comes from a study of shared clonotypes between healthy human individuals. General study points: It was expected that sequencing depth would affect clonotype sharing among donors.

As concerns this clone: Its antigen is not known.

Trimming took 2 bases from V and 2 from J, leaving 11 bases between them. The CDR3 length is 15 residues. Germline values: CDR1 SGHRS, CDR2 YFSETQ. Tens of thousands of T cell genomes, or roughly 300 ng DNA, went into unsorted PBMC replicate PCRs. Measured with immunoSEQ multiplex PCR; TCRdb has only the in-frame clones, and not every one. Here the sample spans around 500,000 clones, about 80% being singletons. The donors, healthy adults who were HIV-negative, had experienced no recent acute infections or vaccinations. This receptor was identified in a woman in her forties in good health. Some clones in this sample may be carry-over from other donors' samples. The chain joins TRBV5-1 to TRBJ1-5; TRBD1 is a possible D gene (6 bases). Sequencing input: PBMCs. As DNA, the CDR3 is TGCGCCAGCAGCTTAGGACAGCCTGGCAATCAGCCCCAGCATTTT. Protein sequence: CASSLGQPGNQPQHF.